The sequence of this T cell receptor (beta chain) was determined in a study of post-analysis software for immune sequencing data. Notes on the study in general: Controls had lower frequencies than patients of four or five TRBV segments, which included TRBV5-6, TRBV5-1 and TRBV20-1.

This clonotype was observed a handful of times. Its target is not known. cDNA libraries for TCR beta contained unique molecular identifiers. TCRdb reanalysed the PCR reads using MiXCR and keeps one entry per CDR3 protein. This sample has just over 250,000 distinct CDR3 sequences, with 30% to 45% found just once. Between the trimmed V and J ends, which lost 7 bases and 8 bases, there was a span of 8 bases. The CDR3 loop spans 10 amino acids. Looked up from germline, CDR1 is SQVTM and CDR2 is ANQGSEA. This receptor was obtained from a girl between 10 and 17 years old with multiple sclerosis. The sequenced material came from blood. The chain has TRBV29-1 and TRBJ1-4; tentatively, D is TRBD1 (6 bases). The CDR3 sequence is CSAGVEKLFF. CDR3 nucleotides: TGCAGCGCAGGGGTGGAAAAACTGTTTTTT.